The following is a T cell receptor beta chain sequence with its context. The antigen remains undetermined. This record comes from a study of cytotoxic CD8 clonotypes in ibrutinib-treated CLL. Study-level background: There were, on average, nearly 260,000 productive templates and tens of thousands of productive rearrangements per sample.

Measured with immunoSEQ multiplex PCR; TCRdb has only the in-frame clones, and not every one. The table records approximately 2,500 clones, 75% to 90% of them present only once. Findings and caveats of the study: Private clonotypes, not public ones, expanded at ibrutinib response. Baseline clonality, above age-matched healthy donor levels, tracked circulating CD8+ T-cell counts. Clonality showed a rise at ibrutinib response that reversed toward baseline at progression.

Germline lookup yields CDR1 SGHAT and CDR2 FQNNGV. With V trimmed by 1 base and J by 3 bases, 8 bases remained unmatched. CDR3 length equals 16 residues. Sequenced material: PBMCs, taken before ibrutinib treatment. The chain recombines TRBV11-2 with TRBJ2-7; 8 bases line up with TRBD2. The TCR sequence derives from a human donor with chronic lymphocytic leukemia. DNA for the CDR3: TGTGCCAGCAGCTTAGGGAGTAGCGGGGCATACTACGAGCAGTACTTC. It specifies CASSLGSSGAYYEQYF.